This T cell receptor beta chain emerged from a study of blood T cell repertoires in COVID-19. Germline-derived CDR1 and CDR2 are SGDLS and YYNGEE. CDR3 size: 15 residues. V dropped 3 bases and J dropped 5; count of bases not matched to a gene: 5. This clone has just a few counts. The data were produced by immunoSEQ multiplex PCR, yet TCRdb's version contains in-frame clones alone and is incomplete. This sample yields approximately 300,000 clones, of which 75% to 90% are seen a single time; around 5.8% belongs to the top ten. The sample taken for sequencing was peripheral blood. This clonotype was sampled from a woman in her forties or fifties with COVID-19, enrolled during active disease. The chain has TRBV9 and TRBJ2-3; 11 nucleotides agree with TRBD1. CDR3 residues: CASSADRGLGDTQYF. CDR3 coding DNA: TGTGCCAGCAGCGCGGACAGGGGGCTCGGAGATACGCAGTATTTT.